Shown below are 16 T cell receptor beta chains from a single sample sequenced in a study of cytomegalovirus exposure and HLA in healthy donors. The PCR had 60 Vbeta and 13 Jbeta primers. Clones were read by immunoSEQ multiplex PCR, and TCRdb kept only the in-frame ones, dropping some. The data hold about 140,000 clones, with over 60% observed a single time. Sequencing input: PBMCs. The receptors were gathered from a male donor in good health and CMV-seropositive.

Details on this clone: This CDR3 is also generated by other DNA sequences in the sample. CDR3 region: CASSSGQGNYGYTF. The CDR3 DNA sequence: TGCGCCAGCAGCTCAGGACAGGGAAACTATGGCTACACCTTC. The V gene is TRBV5-1, the J gene TRBJ1-2; TRBD1 matches at 8 bases. CDR3 length: 14 residues. Germline loops: CDR1 SGHRS, CDR2 YFSETQ. The V gene end was trimmed by 3 bases and the J gene end by 2 bases; junction bases not matched to a gene: 3.

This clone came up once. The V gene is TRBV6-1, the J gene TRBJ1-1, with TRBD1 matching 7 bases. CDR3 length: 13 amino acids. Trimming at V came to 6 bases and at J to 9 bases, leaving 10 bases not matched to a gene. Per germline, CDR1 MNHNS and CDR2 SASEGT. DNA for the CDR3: TGTGCCAGCAGGGAACGTGGACAGGATAAAGCTTTCTTT. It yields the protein CASRERGQDKAFF.

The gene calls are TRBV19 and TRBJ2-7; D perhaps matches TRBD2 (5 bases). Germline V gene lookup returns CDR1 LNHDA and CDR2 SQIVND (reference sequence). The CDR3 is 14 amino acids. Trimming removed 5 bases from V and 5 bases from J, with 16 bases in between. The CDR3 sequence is CASSLGVGSHEQYF. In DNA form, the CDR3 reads TGTGCCAGTAGTTTGGGAGTGGGATCCCACGAGCAGTACTTC.

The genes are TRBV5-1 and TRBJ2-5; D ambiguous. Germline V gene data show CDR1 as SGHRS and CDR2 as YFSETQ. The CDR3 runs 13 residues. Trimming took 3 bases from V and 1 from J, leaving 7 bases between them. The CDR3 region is CASSSEPQETQYF. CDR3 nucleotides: TGCGCCAGCAGCTCCGAGCCCCAAGAGACCCAGTACTTC.

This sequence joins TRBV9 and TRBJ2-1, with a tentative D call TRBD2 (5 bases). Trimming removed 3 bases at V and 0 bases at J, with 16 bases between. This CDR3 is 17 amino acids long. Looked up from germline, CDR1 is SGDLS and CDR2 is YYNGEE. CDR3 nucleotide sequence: TGTGCCAGCAGCGCCCACTTGGCACGGGACTCCTACAATGAGCAGTTCTTC. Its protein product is CASSAHLARDSYNEQFF.

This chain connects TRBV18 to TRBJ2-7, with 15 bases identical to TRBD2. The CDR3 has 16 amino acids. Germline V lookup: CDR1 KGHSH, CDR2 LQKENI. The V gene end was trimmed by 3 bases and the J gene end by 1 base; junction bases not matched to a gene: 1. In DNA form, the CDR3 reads TGTGCCAGCTCACCTGGGACTAGCGGGGGGTCCTACGAGCAGTACTTC. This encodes CASSPGTSGGSYEQYF.

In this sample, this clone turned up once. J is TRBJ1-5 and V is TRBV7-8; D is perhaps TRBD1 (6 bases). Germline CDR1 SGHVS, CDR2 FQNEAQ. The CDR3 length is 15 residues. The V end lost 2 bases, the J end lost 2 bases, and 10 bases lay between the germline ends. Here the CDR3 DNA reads TGTGCCAGCAGCTTACAGGGGCCGGGCAATCAGCCCCAGCATTTT. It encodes CASSLQGPGNQPQHF.

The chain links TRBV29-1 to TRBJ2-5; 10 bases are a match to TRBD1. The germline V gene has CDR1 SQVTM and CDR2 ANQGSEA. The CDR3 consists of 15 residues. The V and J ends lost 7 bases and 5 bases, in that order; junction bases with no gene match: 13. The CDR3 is CSAPGGTGAGETQYF. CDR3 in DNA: TGCAGCGCCCCGGGGGGGACAGGGGCCGGGGAGACCCAGTACTTC.

CDR3 DNA sequence: TGTGCCAGCAGCTTTGGGACAGGGGGCTATTACGAGCAGTACTTC. Translation: CASSFGTGGYYEQYF. The chain joins TRBV11-2 to TRBJ2-7; 12 bases match TRBD1. After removal of 3 bases from V and 4 bases from J, the junction contained 4 bases not matched to a gene. CDR3 length equals 15 residues. Germline CDR1 is SGHAT and CDR2 is FQNNGV. Complete variable domain (other parts from reference TRBV11-2 and TRBJ2-7): EAGVAQSPRYKIIEKRQSVAFWCNPISGHATLYWYQQILGQGPKLLIQFQNNGVVDDSQLPKDRFSAERLKGVDSTLKIQPAKLEDSAVYLCASSFGTGGYYEQYFGPGTRLTVT.

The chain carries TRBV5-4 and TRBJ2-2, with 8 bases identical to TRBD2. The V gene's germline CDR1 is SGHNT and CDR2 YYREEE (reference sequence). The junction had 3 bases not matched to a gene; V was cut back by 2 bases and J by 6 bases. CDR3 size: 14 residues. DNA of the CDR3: TGTGCCAGCAGCTTAGGACTAGCTGCCGGGGAGCTGTTTTTT. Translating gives CASSLGLAAGELFF. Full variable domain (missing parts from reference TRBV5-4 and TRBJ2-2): ETGVTQSPTHLIKTRGQQVTLRCSSQSGHNTVSWYQQALGQGPQFIFQYYREEENGRGNFPPRFSGLQFPNYSSELNVNALELDDSALYLCASSLGLAAGELFFGEGSRLTVL.

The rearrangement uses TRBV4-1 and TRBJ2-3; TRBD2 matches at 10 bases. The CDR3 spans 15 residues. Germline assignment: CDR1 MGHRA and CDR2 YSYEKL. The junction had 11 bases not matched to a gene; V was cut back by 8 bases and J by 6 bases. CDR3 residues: CASRGLAGAMDTQYF. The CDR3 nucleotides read TGCGCCAGCCGGGGGCTAGCGGGAGCTATGGATACGCAGTATTTT.

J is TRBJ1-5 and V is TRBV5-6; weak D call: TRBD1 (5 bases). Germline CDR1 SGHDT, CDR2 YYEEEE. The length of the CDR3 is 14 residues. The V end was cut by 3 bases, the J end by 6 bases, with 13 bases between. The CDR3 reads CASSWKGLGQPQHF. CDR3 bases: TGTGCCAGCAGCTGGAAGGGGTTGGGTCAGCCCCAGCATTTT.

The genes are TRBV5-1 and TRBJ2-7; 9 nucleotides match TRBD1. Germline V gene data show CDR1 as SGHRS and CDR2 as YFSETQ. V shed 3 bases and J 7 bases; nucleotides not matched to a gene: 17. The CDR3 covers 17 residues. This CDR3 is CASSSVAGTGPMGEQYF. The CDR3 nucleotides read TGCGCCAGCAGCTCTGTTGCGGGGACAGGGCCCATGGGAGAGCAGTACTTC.

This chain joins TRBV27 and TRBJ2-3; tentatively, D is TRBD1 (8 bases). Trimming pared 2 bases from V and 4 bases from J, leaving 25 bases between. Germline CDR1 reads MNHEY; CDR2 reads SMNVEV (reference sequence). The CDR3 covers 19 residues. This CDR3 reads CASSLLRGGHGQGADTQYF. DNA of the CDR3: TGTGCCAGCAGTTTACTTCGCGGGGGTCATGGACAGGGCGCAGATACGCAGTATTTT.

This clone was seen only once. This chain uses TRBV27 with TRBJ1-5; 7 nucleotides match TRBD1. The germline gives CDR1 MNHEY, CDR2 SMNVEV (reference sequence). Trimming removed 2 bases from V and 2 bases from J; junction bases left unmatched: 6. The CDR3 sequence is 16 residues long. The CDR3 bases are TGTGCCAGCAGTTTAAACAGGGGTAGCGGCAATCAGCCCCAGCATTTT. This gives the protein CASSLNRGSGNQPQHF.

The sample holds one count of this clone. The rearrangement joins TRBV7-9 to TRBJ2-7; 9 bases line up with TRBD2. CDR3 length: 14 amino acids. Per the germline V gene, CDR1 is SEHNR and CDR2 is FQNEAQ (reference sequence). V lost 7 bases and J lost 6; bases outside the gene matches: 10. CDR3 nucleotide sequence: TGTGCCAGCATCCCCTCTAGCGGGGAAGCCGAGCAGTACTTC. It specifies CASIPSSGEAEQYF.